A single sample is the source of the 12 T cell receptor beta chains below, sequenced in a study of early T cells in non-severe SARS-CoV-2 infection. TCRdb processed the 5' RACE reads anew with MiXCR; each CDR3 protein has one entry. The sample holds tens of thousands of distinct CDR3 sequences, 13% seen once. Sample: whole blood. The receptors stem from an adult who was a healthcare worker with PCR-confirmed SARS-CoV-2 infection or an uninfected control (not recorded which).

The V gene is TRBV27, the J gene TRBJ2-5, with 9 bases fitting TRBD2. Trimming removed 7 bases from V and 4 bases from J; junction bases left unmatched: 4. The CDR3 totals 13 residues. The germline gives CDR1 MNHEY, CDR2 SMNVEV (reference sequence). CDR3 sequence (DNA): TGTGCCAGCAAACCTAGCGGGATAGAGACCCAGTACTTC. Its translation is CASKPSGIETQYF.

The sample holds many counts of this clonotype. This chain uses TRBV6-2 or TRBV6-3 with TRBJ2-2; no definite D call. V lost 10 bases and J 6 bases, leaving 9 bases between the germline ends. This CDR3 contains 11 residues. Per the germline V gene, CDR1 is MNHEY and CDR2 is SVGEGT. The DNA for the CDR3 is TGTGCCACTTCCCGAGCCGGGGAGCTGTTTTTT. Translated: CATSRAGELFF.

The chain employs TRBV28 and TRBJ2-3, with 11 bases aligning to TRBD2. V lost 4 bases, J lost 5 bases, and 8 bases stayed unmatched. The CDR3 has 16 amino acids. Looked up from germline, CDR1 is MDHEN and CDR2 is SYDVKM. The CDR3 here is CASSSEGLAVGDTQYF. DNA for the CDR3: TGTGCCAGCAGTTCTGAGGGACTAGCGGTCGGAGATACGCAGTATTTT.

This clonotype occurred a few times. The chain combines TRBV2 with TRBJ2-3; TRBD2 matches 7 bases. CDR1 and CDR2 (germline): SNHLY, FYNNEI. This CDR3 is 12 amino acids long. With 1 base clipped from V and 9 bases from J, the junction kept 1 base outside the gene matches. The CDR3 region is CASSEGRETQYF. In DNA, the CDR3 is TGTGCCAGCAGTGAAGGGCGGGAGACGCAGTATTTT.

V usage is TRBV29-1 and J usage is TRBJ2-1; D may correspond to TRBD1 or TRBD2 (7 bases each). The CDR3 has 20 residues. Germline values: CDR1 SQVTM, CDR2 ANQGSEA. With 5 bases removed from V and 6 bases from J, the gap between germline ends came to 35 bases. The CDR3 loop reads CSVQPRGGAAIQKACNEQFF. DNA of the CDR3: TGCAGCGTTCAACCCAGGGGGGGTGCAGCCATCCAAAAGGCGTGCAATGAGCAGTTCTTC.

The J gene is TRBJ2-7, the V gene TRBV11-1, with 11 bases lining up with TRBD2. CDR3 size: 14 residues. V lost 5 bases, J lost 3 bases, and 3 bases stayed unmatched. Germline-derived CDR1 and CDR2 are SGHAT and FQDESV (reference sequence). CDR3 protein: CASSKTSGIYEQYF. CDR3 DNA sequence: TGTGCCAGCAGCAAGACTAGCGGGATCTACGAGCAGTACTTC.

The V gene is TRBV29-1, the J gene TRBJ1-2; a possible D gene is TRBD1 (5 bases). Trimming pared 4 bases from V and 9 bases from J, leaving 15 bases between. Germline CDR1 reads SQVTM; CDR2 reads ANQGSEA. The CDR3 extends over 12 amino acids. As DNA, the CDR3 is TGCAGCGTTGCCCCCTCGACAGCGAGCTACACCTTC. Translating it yields CSVAPSTASYTF.

Remarks on this clonotype: A much larger clone differs by one base, so this may be a read error. The chain uses TRBV28 and TRBJ2-3; no definite D call. The CDR3 contains 15 residues. Trimming shortened V by 4 bases and J by 2 bases, and 13 bases separated the two germline ends. Germline assignment: CDR1 MDHEN and CDR2 SYDVKM. CDR3 coding DNA: TGTGCCAGCAGTTCCCCTCGCCGGTCCACAGATACGCAGTATTTT. Translated: CASSSPRRSTDTQYF.

This clonotype came up a few times. The chain combines TRBV2 with TRBJ2-7; no clear D. This CDR3 contains 14 residues. Germline V gene sequence: CDR1 SNHLY, CDR2 FYNNEI. The germline V and J ends were trimmed by 6 bases and 7 bases, with 19 bases remaining between them. CDR3 region: CASSQDLGLREQYF. The CDR3 nucleotides read TGTGCCAGCAGCCAAGACTTGGGCCTGAGGGAGCAGTACTTC.

V gene TRBV28 combines with J gene TRBJ1-2; the D is unclear. The V gene's germline CDR1 is MDHEN and CDR2 SYDVKM. CDR3 length: 12 residues. Trimming took 3 bases from V and 2 from J, leaving 4 bases between them. CDR3 nucleotides: TGTGCCAGCAGTTTCCTGAACTATGGCTACACCTTC. Encoded protein: CASSFLNYGYTF.

J is TRBJ1-1 and V is TRBV28; D is undetermined. Between the trimmed V and J ends, which lost 5 bases and 11 bases, there was a span of 12 bases. CDR3 length: 11 amino acids. Germline values: CDR1 MDHEN, CDR2 SYDVKM. CDR3 loop: CASSPRYLAFF. The CDR3 nucleotides read TGTGCCAGCAGTCCCCGATACTTGGCTTTCTTT.

In this sample, this clonotype turned up many times. The CDR3 DNA reads TGTGCCAGCATCAAGCCAGGGACGACTGAAAAACTGTTTTTT. Amino acid sequence: CASIKPGTTEKLFF. V gene TRBV6-6 combines with J gene TRBJ1-4, with D perhaps TRBD1 (5 bases). Looked up from germline, CDR1 is MNHNY and CDR2 is SVGAGI (reference sequence). The CDR3 length is 14 residues. Trimming removed 7 bases at V and 7 bases at J, with 16 bases between.